Listed below are T cell receptor beta chains from one sample, sequenced in a study of beta chain features in type 1 diabetes. Clones were sequenced by immunoSEQ multiplex PCR, and TCRdb holds only the in-frame ones, with some missing. The table records about 470,000 clones, approximately 31% of them present only once. Sequenced material: naive CD4+ T cells from blood. Source of these receptors: a man younger than 35 in good health. Both conserved end residues are part of each CDR3. The D gene is left open where the match is weak. Clone size is shown for a subset of rows, as once, few, many or a class of expanded clone.

d_call,clone_size,v_call,cdr3_length,j_call,cdr3_aa,cdr3_nt
NA,few,TRBV7-6,15,TRBJ2-5,CASSPEVIQEETQYF,TGTGCCAGCAGCCCTGAAGTAATACAGGAAGAGACCCAGTACTTC
TRBD1,few,TRBV7-9,14,TRBJ2-7,CASSPGDRGYEQYF,TGTGCCAGCAGCCCTGGGGACAGGGGGTACGAGCAGTACTTC
NA,NA,TRBV28,10,TRBJ2-1,CASGRGGQFF,TGTGCCAGCGGTCGCGGCGGGCAGTTCTTC
TRBD2,few,TRBV25-1,14,TRBJ2-7,CASSEIGGEYEQYF,TGTGCCAGCAGTGAAATTGGGGGGGAGTACGAGCAGTACTTC
NA,few,TRBV29-1,11,TRBJ1-1,CSGRKNTEAFF,TGCAGCGGCCGGAAGAACACTGAAGCTTTCTTT
TRBD2,NA,TRBV14,13,TRBJ2-1,CASSQGLAGEQFF,TGTGCCAGCAGCCAAGGACTAGCGGGAGAGCAGTTCTTC
NA,NA,TRBV5-4,13,TRBJ2-5,CASSLANPETQYF,TGTGCCAGCAGCTTGGCAAATCCAGAGACCCAGTACTTC
NA,NA,TRBV9,16,TRBJ2-2,CASSVTGDTYTGELFF,TGTGCCAGCAGCGTGACAGGAGACACCTACACCGGGGAGCTGTTTTTT
NA,few,TRBV7-2,15,TRBJ2-7,CASSLQDVGSYEQYF,TGTGCCAGCAGCTTGCAGGACGTTGGCTCCTACGAGCAGTACTTC
NA,few,TRBV29-1,10,TRBJ1-1,CSVRTSEAFF,TGCAGCGTTCGGACATCTGAAGCTTTCTTT
NA,few,TRBV29-1,14,TRBJ2-7,CSVEKDSLRHEQYF,TGCAGCGTTGAAAAGGACTCCCTTCGGCACGAGCAGTACTTC
NA,NA,TRBV21-1,10,TRBJ2-5,CAIAGVTQYF,TGTGCCATCGCCGGAGTGACCCAGTACTTC
TRBD1,NA,TRBV5-1,14,TRBJ2-4,CASSAGTGDTIQYF,TGCGCCAGCAGCGCCGGGACAGGGGATACCATTCAGTACTTC
NA,few,TRBV2,12,TRBJ2-5,CASELGGETQYF,TGTGCCAGCGAACTAGGGGGGGAGACCCAGTACTTC
NA,many,TRBV30,13,TRBJ2-5,CAWSPQWEETQYF,TGTGCCTGGAGTCCCCAGTGGGAAGAGACCCAGTACTTC